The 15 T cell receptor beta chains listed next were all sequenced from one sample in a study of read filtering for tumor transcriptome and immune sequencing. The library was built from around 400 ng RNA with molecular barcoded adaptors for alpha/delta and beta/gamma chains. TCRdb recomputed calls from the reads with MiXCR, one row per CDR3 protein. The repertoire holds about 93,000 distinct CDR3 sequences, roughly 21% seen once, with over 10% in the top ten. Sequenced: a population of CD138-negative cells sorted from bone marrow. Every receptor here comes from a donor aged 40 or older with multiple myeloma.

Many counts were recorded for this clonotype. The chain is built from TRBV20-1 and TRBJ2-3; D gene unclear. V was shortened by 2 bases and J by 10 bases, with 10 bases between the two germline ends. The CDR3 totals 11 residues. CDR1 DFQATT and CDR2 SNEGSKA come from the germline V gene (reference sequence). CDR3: CSARSVGPQYF. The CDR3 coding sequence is TGCAGTGCTAGAAGTGTGGGTCCGCAGTATTTT.

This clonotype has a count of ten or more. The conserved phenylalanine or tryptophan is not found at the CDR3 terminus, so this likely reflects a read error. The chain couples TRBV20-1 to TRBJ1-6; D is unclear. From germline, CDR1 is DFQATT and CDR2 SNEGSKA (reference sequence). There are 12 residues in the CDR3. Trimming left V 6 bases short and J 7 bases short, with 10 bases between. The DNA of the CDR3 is TGCAGTGCCGGAGCTTCCAATTCACCCCTCCACCTT. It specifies CSAGASNSPLHL.

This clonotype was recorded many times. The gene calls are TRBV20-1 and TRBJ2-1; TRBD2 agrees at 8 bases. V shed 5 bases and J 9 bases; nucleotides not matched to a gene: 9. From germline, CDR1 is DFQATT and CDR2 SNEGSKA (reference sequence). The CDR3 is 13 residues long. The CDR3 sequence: CSAGTTSVAEQFF. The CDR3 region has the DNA TGCAGTGCTGGGACGACTAGCGTGGCTGAGCAGTTCTTC.

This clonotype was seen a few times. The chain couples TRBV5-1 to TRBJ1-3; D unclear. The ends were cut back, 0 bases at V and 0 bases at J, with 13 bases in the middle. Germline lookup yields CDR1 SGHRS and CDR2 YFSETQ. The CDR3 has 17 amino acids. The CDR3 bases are TGCGCCAGCAGCTTGGGGAACCCATCTGCCTCTGGAAACACCATATATTTT. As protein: CASSLGNPSASGNTIYF. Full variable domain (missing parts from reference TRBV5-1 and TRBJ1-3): KAGVTQTPRYLIKTRGQQVTLSCSPISGHRSVSWYQQTPGQGLQFLFEYFSETQRNKGNFPGRFSGRQFSNSRSEMNVSTLELGDSALYLCASSLGNPSASGNTIYFGEGSWLTVV.

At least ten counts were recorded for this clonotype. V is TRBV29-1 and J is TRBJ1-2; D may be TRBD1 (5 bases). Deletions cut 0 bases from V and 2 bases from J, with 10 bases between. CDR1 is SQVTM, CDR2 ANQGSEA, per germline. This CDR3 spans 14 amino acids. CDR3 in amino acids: CSVEEIGGNYGYTF. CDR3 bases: TGCAGCGTTGAAGAGATCGGGGGGAACTATGGCTACACCTTC.

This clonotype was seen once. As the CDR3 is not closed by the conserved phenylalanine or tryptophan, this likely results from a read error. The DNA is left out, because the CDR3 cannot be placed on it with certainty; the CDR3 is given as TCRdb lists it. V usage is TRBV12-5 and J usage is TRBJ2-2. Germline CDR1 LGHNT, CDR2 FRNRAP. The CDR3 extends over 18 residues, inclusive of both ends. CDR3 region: CASGIQRSGPGNTGELLI.

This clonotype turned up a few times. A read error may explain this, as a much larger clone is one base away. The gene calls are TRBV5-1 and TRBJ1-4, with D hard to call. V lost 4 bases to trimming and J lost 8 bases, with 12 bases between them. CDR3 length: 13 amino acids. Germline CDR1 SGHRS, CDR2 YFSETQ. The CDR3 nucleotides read TGCGCCAGCAGCGTCCCTCCGGGGGAAAAACTGTTTTTT. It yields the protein CASSVPPGEKLFF.

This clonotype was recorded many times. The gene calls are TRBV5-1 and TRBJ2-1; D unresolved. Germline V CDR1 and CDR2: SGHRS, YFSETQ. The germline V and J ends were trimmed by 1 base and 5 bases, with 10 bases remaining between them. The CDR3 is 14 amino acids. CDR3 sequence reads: CASSLTASNNEQFF. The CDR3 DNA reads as TGCGCCAGCAGCTTGACGGCTTCAAACAATGAGCAGTTCTTC. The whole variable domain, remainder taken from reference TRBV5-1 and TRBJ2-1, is KAGVTQTPRYLIKTRGQQVTLSCSPISGHRSVSWYQQTPGQGLQFLFEYFSETQRNKGNFPGRFSGRQFSNSRSEMNVSTLELGDSALYLCASSLTASNNEQFFGPGTRLTVL.

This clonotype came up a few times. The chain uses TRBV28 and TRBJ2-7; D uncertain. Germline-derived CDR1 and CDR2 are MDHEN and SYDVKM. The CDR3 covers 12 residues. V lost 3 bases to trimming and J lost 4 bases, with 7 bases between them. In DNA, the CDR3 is TGTGCCAGCAGTTTTGAAGGATACGAGCAGTACTTC. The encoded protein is CASSFEGYEQYF. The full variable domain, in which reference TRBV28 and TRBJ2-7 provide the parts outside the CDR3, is DVKVTQSSRYLVKRTGEKVFLECVQDMDHENMFWYRQDPGLGLRLIYFSYDVKMKEKGDIPEGYSVSREKKERFSLILESASTNQTSMYLCASSFEGYEQYFGPGTRLTVT.

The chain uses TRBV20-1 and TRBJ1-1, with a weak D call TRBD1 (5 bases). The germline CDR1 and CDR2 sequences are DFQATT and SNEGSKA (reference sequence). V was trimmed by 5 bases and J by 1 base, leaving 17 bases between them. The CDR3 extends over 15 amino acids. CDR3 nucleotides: TGCAGTGCTCGCAACCTGGGCCAGGGGAACACTGAAGCTTTCTTT. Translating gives CSARNLGQGNTEAFF.

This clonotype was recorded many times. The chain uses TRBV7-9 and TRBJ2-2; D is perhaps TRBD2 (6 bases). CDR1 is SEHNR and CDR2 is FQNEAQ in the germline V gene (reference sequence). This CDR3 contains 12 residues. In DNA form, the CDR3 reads TGTACGTGGGACTTTATCACCGGGGAGCTGTTTTTT. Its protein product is CTWDFITGELFF.

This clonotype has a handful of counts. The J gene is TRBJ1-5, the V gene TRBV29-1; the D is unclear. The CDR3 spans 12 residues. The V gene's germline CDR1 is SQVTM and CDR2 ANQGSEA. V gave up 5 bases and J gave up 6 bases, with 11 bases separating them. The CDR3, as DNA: TGCAGCGTTCAAGGGTCAGGTCAGCCCCAGCATTTT. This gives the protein CSVQGSGQPQHF.

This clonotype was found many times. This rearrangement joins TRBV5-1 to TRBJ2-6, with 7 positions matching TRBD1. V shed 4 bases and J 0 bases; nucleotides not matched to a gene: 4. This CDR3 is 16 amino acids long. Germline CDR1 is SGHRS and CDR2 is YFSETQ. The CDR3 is CASSGTVLSGANVLTF. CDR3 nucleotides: TGCGCCAGCAGCGGGACAGTTCTCTCTGGGGCCAACGTCCTGACTTTC.

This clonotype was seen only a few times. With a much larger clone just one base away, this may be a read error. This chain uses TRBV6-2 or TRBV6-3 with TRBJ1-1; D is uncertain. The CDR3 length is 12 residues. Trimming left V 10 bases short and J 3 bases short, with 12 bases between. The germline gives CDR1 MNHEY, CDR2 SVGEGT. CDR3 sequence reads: CAIVASDTEAFF. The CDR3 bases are TGTGCCATCGTAGCATCGGACACTGAAGCTTTCTTT.

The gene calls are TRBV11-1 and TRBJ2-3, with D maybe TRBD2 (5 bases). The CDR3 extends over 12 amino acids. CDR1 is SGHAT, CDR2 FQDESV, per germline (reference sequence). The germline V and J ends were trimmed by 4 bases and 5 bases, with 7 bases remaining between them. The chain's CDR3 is CASSSREDTQYF. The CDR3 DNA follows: TGTGCCAGCAGCTCGAGGGAAGATACGCAGTATTTT. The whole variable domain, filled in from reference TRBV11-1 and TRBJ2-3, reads EAEVAQSPRYKITEKSQAVAFWCDPISGHATLYWYRQILGQGPELLVQFQDESVVDDSQLPKDRFSAERLKGVDSTLKIQPAELGDSAMYLCASSSREDTQYFGPGTRLTVL.